This is a list of T cell receptor beta chains from one sample in a study of blood T cell repertoires in COVID-19. The protocol was immunoSEQ multiplex PCR, while the TCRdb copy is restricted to in-frame clones and leaves out a portion. The sample yields 40,000 to 45,000 clones, roughly nine tenths seen once. Sequenced: peripheral blood. These receptors were collected from a man aged 50 or older with active COVID-19. The conserved cysteine and the conserved F or W are not part of the CDR3 here.

V gene	CDR3 protein
TRBV7-9	ASSYSGSFPGELF
TRBV5-8	ASSIHRGTGGANVLT
TRBV19	ASSGGGPGEKLF
TRBV4-1	ASSPGAGAPLH
TRBV4-1	ASSQAQGWGPQH
TRBV7-3	ASSTPGAKNIQY
TRBV28	ASSPPGQGFYEQY
TRBV5-1	ASSFNSGHNEQF
TRBV27	ASRNREETQY
TRBV6-5	ASSPRAGGQPQH
TRBV2	ASTYTRYEQY
TRBV9	ASSVVAGTGVTGELF
TRBV5-1	ASSLVGGDTEAF
TRBV5-1	ASSFSTGKETQY
TRBV7-8	ASSPVSVGTGELF
TRBV7-7	ASSKGREHYGYT
TRBV2	ASSRQGARAEAF
TRBV27	ASSLGTGNSGYT
TRBV5-4	ASTGTSGRLRGYNEQF
TRBV7-9	ASSLSPSGEQY
TRBV10-2	ASSLNYEQY
TRBV4-1	ASSQDRSQESAGNSPLH
TRBV11-2	ASSLLSSGSSNEQF
TRBV4-1	ASSRDSSGRAHEQY
TRBV10-3	AISPNRDRTEAF
TRBV5-1	ASRPGTADTNTEAF
TRBV15	ATSTFSPQTLTWAGELF